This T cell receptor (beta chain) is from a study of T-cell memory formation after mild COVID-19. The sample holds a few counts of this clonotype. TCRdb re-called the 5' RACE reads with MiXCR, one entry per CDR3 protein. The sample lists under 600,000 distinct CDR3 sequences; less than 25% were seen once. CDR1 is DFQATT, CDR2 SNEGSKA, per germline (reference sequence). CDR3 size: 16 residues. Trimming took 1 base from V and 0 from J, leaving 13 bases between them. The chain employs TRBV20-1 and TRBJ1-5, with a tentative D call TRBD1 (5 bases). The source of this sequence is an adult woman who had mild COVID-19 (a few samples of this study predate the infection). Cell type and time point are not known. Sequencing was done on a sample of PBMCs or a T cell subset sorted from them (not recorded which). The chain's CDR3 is CSARAAGIGSNQPQHF. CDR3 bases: TGCAGTGCTAGAGCCGCAGGGATCGGTAGCAATCAGCCCCAGCATTTT.